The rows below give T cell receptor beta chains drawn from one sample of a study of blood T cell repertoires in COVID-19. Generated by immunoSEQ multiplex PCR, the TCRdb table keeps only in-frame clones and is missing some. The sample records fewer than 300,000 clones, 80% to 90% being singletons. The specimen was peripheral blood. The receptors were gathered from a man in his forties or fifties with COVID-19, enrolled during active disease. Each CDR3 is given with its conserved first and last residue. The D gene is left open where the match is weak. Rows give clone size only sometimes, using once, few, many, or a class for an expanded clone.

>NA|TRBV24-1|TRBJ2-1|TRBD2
CATSDSKGLAGVGNEQFF
TGTGCCACCAGTGATTCTAAGGGACTAGCGGGAGTAGGCAATGAGCAGTTCTTC
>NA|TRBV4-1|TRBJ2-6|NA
CASSQDRLGGANVLTF
TGCGCCAGCAGCCAAGACAGGCTCGGTGGGGCCAACGTCCTGACTTTC
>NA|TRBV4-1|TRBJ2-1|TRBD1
CASTLQGSSYNEQFF
TGCGCCAGCACCCTACAGGGGAGCTCCTACAATGAGCAGTTCTTC
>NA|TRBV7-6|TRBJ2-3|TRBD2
CASSLVGTSGSTDTQYF
TGTGCCAGCAGCTTAGTTGGAACTAGCGGGAGCACAGATACGCAGTATTTT
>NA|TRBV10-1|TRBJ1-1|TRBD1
CASRVDRVRGTEAFF
TGCGCCAGCAGGGTAGACAGGGTTAGGGGAACTGAAGCTTTCTTT
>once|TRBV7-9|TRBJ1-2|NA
CASSLGTEVNGYTF
TGTGCCAGCAGCTTAGGGACAGAAGTAAATGGCTACACCTTC
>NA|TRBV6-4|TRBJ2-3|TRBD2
CASSAAGEVTDTQYF
TGTGCCAGCAGTGCAGCGGGAGAGGTCACAGATACGCAGTATTTT
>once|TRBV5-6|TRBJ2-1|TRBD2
CASSLAWTSGSNEQFF
TGTGCCAGCAGCTTGGCTTGGACTAGCGGGAGCAATGAGCAGTTCTTC
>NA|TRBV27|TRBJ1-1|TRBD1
CASSPQKQGKSFF
TGTGCCAGCAGTCCCCAGAAACAGGGGAAATCTTTCTTT
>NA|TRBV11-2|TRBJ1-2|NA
CASSLDGPNYGYTF
TGTGCCAGCAGCTTAGATGGCCCTAACTATGGCTACACCTTC
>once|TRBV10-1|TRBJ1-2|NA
CASPVSGLDYGYTF
TGCGCCAGCCCGGTTTCGGGGTTGGACTATGGCTACACCTTC
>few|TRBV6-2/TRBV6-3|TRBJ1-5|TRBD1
CASSRRQGRHQPQHF
TGTGCCAGCAGCCGACGACAGGGAAGGCATCAGCCCCAGCATTTT
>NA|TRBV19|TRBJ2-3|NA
CASSIGQATDTQYF
TGTGCCAGTAGTATAGGACAGGCCACAGATACGCAGTATTTT
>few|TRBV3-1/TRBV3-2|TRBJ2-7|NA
CASSQVPREQYF
TGTGCCAGCAGCCAAGTCCCGAGGGAGCAGTACTTC
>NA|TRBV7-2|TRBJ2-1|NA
CASSVDTNEQFF
TGTGCCAGCAGCGTGGACACCAATGAGCAGTTCTTC
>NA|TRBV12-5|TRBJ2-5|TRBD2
CASGPMGAGGETQYF
TGTGCTAGTGGCCCCATGGGGGCGGGAGGAGAGACCCAGTACTTC
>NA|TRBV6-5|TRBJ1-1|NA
CASSMGGYTEAFF
TGTGCCAGCAGTATGGGGGGTTACACTGAAGCTTTCTTT
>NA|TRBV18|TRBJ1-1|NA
CASSPPTGNTEAFF
TGTGCCAGCTCACCACCCACGGGGAACACTGAAGCTTTCTTT
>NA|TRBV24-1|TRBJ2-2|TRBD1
CATSSAGTGKLMNTGELFF
TGTGCCACCAGTTCCGCCGGGACAGGAAAACTGATGAACACCGGGGAGCTGTTTTTT
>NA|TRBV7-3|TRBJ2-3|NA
CASSQGFGTKSSTDTQYF
TGTGCCAGCAGCCAAGGGTTCGGGACAAAGTCTAGCACAGATACGCAGTATTTT
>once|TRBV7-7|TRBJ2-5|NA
CASSLSGPGGETQYF
TGTGCCAGCAGCTTAAGCGGCCCCGGGGGAGAGACCCAGTACTTC
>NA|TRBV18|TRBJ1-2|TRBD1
CASSPRDRGNYGYTF
TGTGCCAGCTCACCACGGGACAGGGGGAACTATGGCTACACCTTC
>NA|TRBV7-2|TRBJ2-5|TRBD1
CASSLQGASGETQYF
TGTGCCAGCAGCTTACAGGGGGCATCGGGGGAGACCCAGTACTTC
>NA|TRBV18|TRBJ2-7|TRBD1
CASSPPGQGAGEQYF
TGTGCCAGCTCACCCCCGGGACAGGGGGCCGGCGAGCAGTACTTC
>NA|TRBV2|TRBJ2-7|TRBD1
CASSEGTGQYEQYF
TGTGCCAGCAGTGAAGGGACAGGACAGTACGAGCAGTACTTC
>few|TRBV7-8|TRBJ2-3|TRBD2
CASSLQTSGGTDTQYF
TGTGCCAGCAGCTTGCAGACTAGCGGAGGCACAGATACGCAGTATTTT
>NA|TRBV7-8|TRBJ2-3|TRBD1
CASSPKQGGTDTQYF
TGTGCCAGCAGCCCTAAACAGGGGGGCACAGATACGCAGTATTTT
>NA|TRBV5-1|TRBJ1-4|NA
CASSRTGGNEKLFF
TGCGCCAGCAGCCGAACGGGGGGGAACGAAAAACTGTTTTTT
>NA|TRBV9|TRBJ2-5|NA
CASSVGREETQYF
TGTGCCAGCAGCGTAGGGCGGGAAGAGACCCAGTACTTC
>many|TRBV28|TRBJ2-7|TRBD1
CASDRGTYEQYF
TGTGCCAGCGACAGGGGTACCTACGAGCAGTACTTC
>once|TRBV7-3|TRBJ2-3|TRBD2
CASSFRSGTSGRASDTQYF
TGTGCCAGCAGTTTTCGTTCCGGGACTAGCGGGAGGGCCTCAGATACGCAGTATTTT
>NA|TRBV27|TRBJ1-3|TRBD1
CASARTGALSGNTIYF
TGTGCCAGCGCTCGAACAGGGGCCCTCTCTGGAAACACCATATATTTT
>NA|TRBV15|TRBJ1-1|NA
CATSREWGRDTEAFF
TGTGCCACCAGCAGAGAGTGGGGGCGCGACACTGAAGCTTTCTTT
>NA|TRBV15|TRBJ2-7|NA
CATSRDFAGEQYF
TGTGCCACCAGCAGAGATTTTGCCGGCGAGCAGTACTTC
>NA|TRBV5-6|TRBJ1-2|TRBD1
CASSLAGQGATLGYGYTF
TGTGCCAGCAGCTTGGCGGGACAGGGAGCTACCCTAGGCTATGGCTACACCTTC
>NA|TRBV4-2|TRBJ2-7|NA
CASSLPELQGSEQYF
TGTGCCAGCAGCCTACCGGAGCTACAGGGTTCCGAGCAGTACTTC
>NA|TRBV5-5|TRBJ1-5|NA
CASSPGQLNQPQHF
TGTGCCAGCAGCCCAGGACAGTTAAATCAGCCCCAGCATTTT
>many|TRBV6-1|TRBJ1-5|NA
CASSEAEDKGQPQHF
TGTGCCAGCAGTGAAGCAGAGGACAAAGGTCAGCCCCAGCATTTT
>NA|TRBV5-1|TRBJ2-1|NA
CASSLMTFNEQFF
TGCGCCAGCAGCTTGATGACTTTCAATGAGCAGTTCTTC
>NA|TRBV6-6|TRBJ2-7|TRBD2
CASSFLGGGSYEQYF
TGTGCCAGCTCCTTCTTGGGCGGGGGGTCCTACGAGCAGTACTTC
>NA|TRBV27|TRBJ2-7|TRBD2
CASSLKRDPTYEQYF
TGTGCCAGCAGTTTAAAGCGGGATCCCACCTACGAGCAGTACTTC
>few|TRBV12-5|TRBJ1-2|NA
CASGLALQGRNGYTF
TGTGCTAGTGGTTTAGCCTTACAGGGAAGGAATGGCTACACCTTC
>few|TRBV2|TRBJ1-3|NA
CASSGSGNTIYF
TGTGCCAGCTCAGGGTCCGGAAACACCATATATTTT
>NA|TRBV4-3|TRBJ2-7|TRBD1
CASSHRTGGTYEQYF
TGCGCCAGCAGCCACAGGACAGGGGGCACCTACGAGCAGTACTTC
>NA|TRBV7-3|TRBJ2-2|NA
CASRIQKNTGELFF
TGTGCCAGCAGAATCCAGAAGAACACCGGGGAGCTGTTTTTT
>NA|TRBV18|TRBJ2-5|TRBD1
CASSPRQGARETQYF
TGTGCCAGCTCACCCCGACAGGGGGCTCGGGAGACCCAGTACTTC
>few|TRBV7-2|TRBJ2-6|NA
CASSSGGGIAGANVLTF
TGTGCCAGCAGCTCCGGAGGGGGCATAGCGGGGGCCAACGTCCTGACTTTC
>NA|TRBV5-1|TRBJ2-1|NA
CASSPYLGEQGREIYNEQFF
TGCGCCAGCAGCCCCTATCTAGGGGAACAGGGAAGGGAGATCTACAATGAGCAGTTCTTC
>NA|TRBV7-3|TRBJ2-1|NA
CASSPGVEQFF
TGTGCCAGCAGCCCAGGGGTTGAGCAGTTCTTC
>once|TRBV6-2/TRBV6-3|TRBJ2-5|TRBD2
CASSYRTGRLAGVQETQYF
TGTGCCAGCAGTTACAGGACTGGCCGCCTAGCGGGGGTCCAAGAGACCCAGTACTTC
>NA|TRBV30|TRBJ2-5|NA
CAWSGQDGTQETQYF
TGTGCCTGGAGTGGACAGGACGGTACCCAAGAGACCCAGTACTTC
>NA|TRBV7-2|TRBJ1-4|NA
CASSLRGNEKLFF
TGTGCCAGCAGCTTAAGGGGAAATGAAAAACTGTTTTTT
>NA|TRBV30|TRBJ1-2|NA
CAWSVGLSGGYTF
TGTGCCTGGAGTGTAGGACTCTCTGGTGGCTACACCTTC